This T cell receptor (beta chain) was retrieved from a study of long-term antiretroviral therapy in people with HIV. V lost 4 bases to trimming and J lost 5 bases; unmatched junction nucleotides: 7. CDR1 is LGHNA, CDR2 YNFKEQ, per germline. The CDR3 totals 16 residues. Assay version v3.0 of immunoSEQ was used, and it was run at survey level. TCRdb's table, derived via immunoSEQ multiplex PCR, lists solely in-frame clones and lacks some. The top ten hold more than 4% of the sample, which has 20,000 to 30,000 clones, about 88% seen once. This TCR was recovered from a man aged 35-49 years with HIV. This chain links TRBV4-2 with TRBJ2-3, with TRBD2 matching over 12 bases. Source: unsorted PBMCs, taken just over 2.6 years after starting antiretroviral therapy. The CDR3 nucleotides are TGTGCCAGCAGCCGGTCTAGCGGGAGGGGGGGAGATACGCAGTATTTT. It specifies CASSRSSGRGGDTQYF.